Listed below are T cell receptor beta chains from one sample, sequenced in a study of Graves' ophthalmopathy and Graves' hyperthyroidism. TCRdb ran MiXCR on the multiplex PCR reads and lists one entry per CDR3 protein. The repertoire holds around 670,000 distinct CDR3 sequences, with roughly two fifths as singletons. The sample was peripheral blood. These TCRs come from an adult man with Graves' ophthalmopathy. CDR3s include the opening cysteine and the closing phenylalanine or tryptophan. Fields, in order: J gene, V gene, clone size, CDR3 protein. Clone size is not always given. Where it is, it says once, few, many or a class for expanded clones.

TRBJ2-5 TRBV13 few CASSLSAGVETQYF
TRBJ2-5 TRBV7-2 many CASSLVEGVAETQYF
TRBJ2-7 TRBV7-9 NA CASSKQGPYEQYF
TRBJ1-1 TRBV24-1 NA CATRKAGNTEAFF
TRBJ1-3 TRBV19 once CASSIGDPGNTIYF
TRBJ2-7 TRBV19 NA CASSIVPGVATYEQYF
TRBJ2-6 TRBV4-1 few CASSQDEGAGANVLTF
TRBJ2-2 TRBV20-1 NA CSAHPGTVNTGELFF
TRBJ1-2 TRBV9 few CASSAAAGTGGLGYTF
TRBJ1-1 TRBV7-2 few CASSFQLLGDQGKTEAFF
TRBJ1-2 TRBV10-3 NA CAISESQNYGYTF
TRBJ1-2 TRBV29-1 NA CSVEFGNDYGYTF
TRBJ2-7 TRBV29-1 many CSVVRAADYEQYF
TRBJ1-1 TRBV19 few CASRSTGGSPNTEAFF
TRBJ2-7 TRBV2 NA CASQETGPYEQYF
TRBJ2-2 TRBV7-9 few CAGKTDTGELFF
TRBJ1-6 TRBV20-1 many CSASHGYNSPLHF
TRBJ1-1 TRBV19 few CASSMPGF
TRBJ2-6 TRBV10-3 NA CAIGECSRTGINSGADVLTF
TRBJ1-6 TRBV7-2 NA CASSVVATGNSPLHF
TRBJ1-5 TRBV20-1 NA CIARLPGPNQPQHF
TRBJ1-1 TRBV14 NA CASSPRQNLNTEAFF
TRBJ2-7 TRBV11-3 many CASSLPGLAGYEQYF
TRBJ2-7 TRBV7-9 NA CASSLRFEQYF
TRBJ2-7 TRBV7-2 NA CASSQDRIAYEQYF
TRBJ2-5 TRBV29-1 many CSVKDDRGYETQYF
TRBJ2-2 TRBV11-1 NA CASSMPGTGAYTGELFF
TRBJ1-2 TRBV7-9 few CASSLVLGMGGYTF
TRBJ1-4 TRBV29-1 NA CSVVGTGESEKLFF
TRBJ1-6 TRBV10-3 many CAISESPGGSPLHF
TRBJ1-1 TRBV7-9 NA CASSLPGRAEAFF
TRBJ2-7 TRBV25-1 many CASSSQLGEQYF
TRBJ1-6 TRBV7-8 many CASSSTRPGDSPLHF
TRBJ2-7 TRBV11-3 NA CARDPRYYEQYF
TRBJ2-7 TRBV6-1 NA CAGSDQDKDYEQYF
TRBJ2-7 TRBV5-4 NA CASSGPSRGYEQYF
TRBJ1-2 TRBV7-6 many CASSSGPTLQGGGGYTF
TRBJ2-2 TRBV7-7 few CASSLSREPFF
TRBJ2-5 TRBV9 few CASSTTGTGETQYF
TRBJ2-6 TRBV7-9 many CASRSGANVLTF
TRBJ2-5 TRBV20-1 NA CSARDYRAGETQYF
TRBJ2-5 TRBV9 few CASSYFTGTSGQETQYF
TRBJ1-1 TRBV10-3 NA CASSPVQGSEAFF
TRBJ1-2 TRBV5-1 many CASSFQGASGYGYTF
TRBJ2-7 TRBV9 NA CASSFGAVQYF
TRBJ1-6 TRBV19 many CATKKEVSPLHF